This TCR beta chain stems from a study of control samples from healthy donors and cancer patients. Only in-frame clones appear in the TCRdb table, and some are missing; sequencing was by immunoSEQ multiplex PCR. The data hold fewer than 200,000 clones, with just over 90% observed a single time. Germline V gene sequence: CDR1 SGHVS, CDR2 FQNEAQ. The CDR3 length is 15 residues. With 5 bases removed from V and 0 bases from J, the gap between germline ends came to 13 bases. The V call is TRBV7-8, the J call TRBJ2-5; the D gene is possibly TRBD2 (6 bases). The TCR sequence derives from a man aged 30-40 years in good health. The sequenced sample consisted of blood. The DNA for the CDR3 is TGTGCCAGCAGCAGGGGACGGGACTACCAAGAGACCCAGTACTTC. As protein: CASSRGRDYQETQYF.